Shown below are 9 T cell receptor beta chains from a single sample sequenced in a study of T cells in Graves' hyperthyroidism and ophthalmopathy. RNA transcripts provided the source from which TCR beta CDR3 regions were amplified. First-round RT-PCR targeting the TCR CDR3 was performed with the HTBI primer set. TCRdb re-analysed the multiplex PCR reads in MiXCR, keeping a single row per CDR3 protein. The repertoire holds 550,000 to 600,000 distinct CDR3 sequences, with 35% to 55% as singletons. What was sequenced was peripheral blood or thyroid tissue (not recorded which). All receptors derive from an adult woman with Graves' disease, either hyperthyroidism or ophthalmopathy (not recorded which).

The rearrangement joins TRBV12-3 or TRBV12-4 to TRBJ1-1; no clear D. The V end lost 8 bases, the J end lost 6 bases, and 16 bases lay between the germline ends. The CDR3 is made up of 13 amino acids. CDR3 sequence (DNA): TGTGCCAGCGACACCGAGGGCGCGGCTGAAGCTTTCTTT. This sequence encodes CASDTEGAAEAFF.

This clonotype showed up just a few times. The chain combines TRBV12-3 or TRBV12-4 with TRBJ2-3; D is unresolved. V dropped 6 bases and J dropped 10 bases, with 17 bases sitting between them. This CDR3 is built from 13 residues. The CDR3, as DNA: TGTGCCAGCAGCCCGGGCCCTCGGGTGGCGCAGTATTTT. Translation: CASSPGPRVAQYF.

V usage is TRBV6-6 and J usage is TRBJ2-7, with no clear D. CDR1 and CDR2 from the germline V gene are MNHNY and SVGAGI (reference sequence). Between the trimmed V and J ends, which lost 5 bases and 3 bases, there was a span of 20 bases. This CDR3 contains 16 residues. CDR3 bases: TGTGCCAGCAGTCTACGCCCAGCACCCTACGGCTACGAGCAGTACTTC. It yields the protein CASSLRPAPYGYEQYF.

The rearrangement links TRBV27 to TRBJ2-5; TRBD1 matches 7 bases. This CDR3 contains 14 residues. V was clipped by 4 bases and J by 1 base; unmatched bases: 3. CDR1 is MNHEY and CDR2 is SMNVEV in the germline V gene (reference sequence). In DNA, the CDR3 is TGTGCCAGCAGTTCCCACAGGGGCCAAGAGACCCAGTACTTC. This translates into CASSSHRGQETQYF.

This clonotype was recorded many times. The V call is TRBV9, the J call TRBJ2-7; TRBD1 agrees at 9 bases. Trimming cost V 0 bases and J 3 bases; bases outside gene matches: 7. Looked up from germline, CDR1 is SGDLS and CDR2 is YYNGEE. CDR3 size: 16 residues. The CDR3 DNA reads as TGTGCCAGCAGCGTAGGGGGACAGGGAACATTCTACGAGCAGTACTTC. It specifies CASSVGGQGTFYEQYF.

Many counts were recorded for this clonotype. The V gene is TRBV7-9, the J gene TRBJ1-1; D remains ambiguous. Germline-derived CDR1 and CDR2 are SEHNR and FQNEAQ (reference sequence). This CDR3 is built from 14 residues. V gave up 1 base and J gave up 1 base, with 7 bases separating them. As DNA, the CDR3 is TGTGCCAGCAGCTTAGGGGCGTGGAACACTGAAGCTTTCTTT. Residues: CASSLGAWNTEAFF.

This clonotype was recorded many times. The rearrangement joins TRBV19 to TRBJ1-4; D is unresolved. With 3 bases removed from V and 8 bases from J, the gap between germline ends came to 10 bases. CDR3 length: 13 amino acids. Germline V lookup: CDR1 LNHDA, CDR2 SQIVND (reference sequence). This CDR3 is CASSIRRQEKLFF. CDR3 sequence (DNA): TGTGCCAGTAGTATCAGGAGACAAGAAAAACTGTTTTTT. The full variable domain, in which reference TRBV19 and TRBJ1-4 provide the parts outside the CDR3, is DGGITQSPKYLFRKEGQNVTLSCEQNLNHDAMYWYRQDPGQGLRLIYYSQIVNDFQKGDIAEGYSVSREKKESFPLTVTSAQKNPTAFYLCASSIRRQEKLFFGSGTQLSVL.

The CDR3 DNA follows: TGTGCCAGCAGCCCAAAATCGACAGGGCGCGATCGGCACGAGCAGTACTTC. Residues: CASSPKSTGRDRHEQYF. The rearrangement uses TRBV7-6 and TRBJ2-7; 7 nucleotides agree with TRBD1. The CDR3 spans 17 residues. V shed 5 bases, J shed 5 bases, and the junction held 18 bases outside the gene matches. Germline V CDR1 and CDR2: SGHVS, FNYEAQ.

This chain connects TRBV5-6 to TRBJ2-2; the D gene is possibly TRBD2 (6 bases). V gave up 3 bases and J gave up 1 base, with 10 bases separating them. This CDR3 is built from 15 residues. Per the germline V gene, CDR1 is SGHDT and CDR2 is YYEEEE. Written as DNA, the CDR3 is TGTGCCAGCAGCTGGGGACTCCGGAACACCGGGGAGCTGTTTTTT. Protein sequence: CASSWGLRNTGELFF.